This T cell receptor beta chain was recovered during a study of control samples from healthy donors and cancer patients. Here immunoSEQ multiplex PCR was the method, and the copy in TCRdb shows in-frame clones only, minus some. The sample has about 85,000 clones; under 90% are singletons. This TCR was recovered from a man in his fifties or sixties in good health. What was sequenced was blood.

CDR3 sequence: CATSDVTATGTDTQYF. The CDR3 DNA reads TGTGCCACCAGTGATGTGACAGCCACAGGCACAGATACGCAGTATTTT. This sequence joins TRBV24-1 and TRBJ2-3; perhaps TRBD1 as D (5 bases). Trimming removed 3 bases at V and 1 base at J, with 13 bases between. The V gene's germline CDR1 is KGHDR and CDR2 SFDVKD. The CDR3 spans 16 residues.